These 13 T cell receptor delta chains were all obtained from the same sample, sequenced in a study of γδ T cells in repeated Plasmodium falciparum infection (dated by TCRdb to 2020 to 2022). Library preparation employed multiplex PCR. The data were produced on an Illumina MiSeq. The public reads were reprocessed by TCRdb using CATT, and rows of matching DNA were later combined. The table for this sample lists around 86,000 delta-chain clones; 1.4% of them were counted only once. The top ten hold more than 7% of the sample. Vgamma9/Vdelta2+ and Vdelta2-negative gammadelta T cell populations were flow-sorted from peripheral blood mononuclear cells for bulk TCR repertoire analysis. What was sequenced was gamma-delta T cells from blood. The origin of the receptors is a pool of human donors (malaria-infected and uninfected, not separated).

A remark on this clone: A read error likely explains this, since a far larger clone differs by one base. Other nucleotide sequences from this sample produce the same CDR3. The genes are TRDV1 and TRDJ1, with 8 nucleotides matching TRDD3. TCRdb carries no J gene annotation; the J gene was assigned here by matching the DNA with germline. CDR1 is TSWWSYY and CDR2 is QGS in the germline V gene. The CDR3 sequence is 17 residues long. V dropped 1 base and J dropped 3; count of bases not matched to a gene: 10. Here the CDR3 DNA reads TGTGCTCTTGGGGAACGGAGGGGAATGGGGATACCCGATAAACTCATCTTT. Amino acid sequence: CALGERRGMGIPDKLIF.

About this clone: One base separates it from a far larger clone, so it is likely a read error. The same CDR3 can be traced to other DNA sequences in this sample. The V call is TRDV1, the J call TRDJ1, with 13 bases fitting TRDD3. The J gene, not given by TCRdb, was assigned here from a germline match of the nucleotide sequence. The ends lost 1 base at V and 0 bases at J; junction bases unmatched: 17. The germline V gene has CDR1 TSWWSYY and CDR2 QGS. The CDR3 is 22 residues long. In DNA form, the CDR3 reads TGTGCTCTTGGGGAACAGTGGCTACTGGGGGATACGCTGGGGTTGTACACCGATAAACTCATCTTT. Amino acids: CALGEQWLLGDTLGLYTDKLIF.

In the case of this clone: The protein TCRdb lists belongs to a much larger clone and differs from this DNA's translation at residue 5, which points to a read error; the protein shown is made from the DNA. The CDR3 here is CALGGLHLPTKGSTDKLIF. The DNA of the CDR3 is TGTGCTCTTGGGGGACTTCATCTTCCTACGAAGGGTTCCACCGATAAACTCATCTTT. The chain is built from TRDV1 and TRDJ1, with TRDD2 matching 8 bases. Germline values: CDR1 TSWWSYY, CDR2 QGS. The junction had 17 bases not matched to a gene; V was cut back by 4 bases and J by 1 base. The CDR3 length is 19 residues.

This clone was counted many times. CDR3 sequence (DNA): TGTGCTCTTGGGCATACTTCAAGCTGGGTGGTTCTGTACACCGATAAACTCATCTTT. Its translation: CALGHTSSWVVLYTDKLIF. The V and J genes are TRDV1 and TRDJ1; tentatively, D is TRDD3 (5 bases). This CDR3 region has 19 residues. From germline, CDR1 is TSWWSYY and CDR2 QGS. The V end was cut by 5 bases, the J end by 0 bases, with 25 bases between.

Regarding this clone: TCRdb has a much larger clone's protein, which differs at residue 5 from the translation of this DNA, likely because of a read error; what is shown is the protein translated from the DNA. The rearrangement joins TRDV2 to TRDJ2; 9 nucleotides align to TRDD3. TCRdb carries no J gene annotation; the J gene was assigned here by matching the DNA with germline. Germline V gene sequence: CDR1 GEAIGNYY, CDR2 EKD. CDR3 length: 15 residues. Trimming removed 3 bases from V and 3 bases from J; junction bases left unmatched: 4. In DNA form, the CDR3 reads TGTGCCTGTGACTGGGGGGATACTGTGACAGCACAACTCTTCTTT. Its translation is CACDWGDTVTAQLFF.

This clone was recorded a few times. A far larger clone is a single base away, which makes a read error likely. Distinct nucleotide sequences in the sample also encode this CDR3. This chain joins TRAV38-2/DV8 and TRDJ1; 8 positions agree with TRDD2. Here the J gene came from matching the DNA to germline, since TCRdb omits it. This CDR3 has 22 amino acids. Germline-derived CDR1 and CDR2 are TSESDYY and QEAYKQQN. Here the CDR3 reads CAYRSLTFLEEGLGVYTDKLIF. For the CDR3, the DNA is TGTGCTTATAGGAGCCTAACCTTCCTAGAAGAAGGACTAGGGGTGTACACCGACAAACTCATCTTT.

A few counts support this clone. One junction end does not reproduce the germline sequence, and a read error may be involved. Other DNA sequences in the same sample also yield this CDR3. The rearrangement links TRDV1 to TRDJ2; 9 positions agree with TRDD3. Germline matching of the DNA provided the J gene here, since TCRdb leaves it blank. CDR1 and CDR2 (germline): TSWWSYY, QGS. There are 20 residues in the CDR3. The CDR3 coding sequence is TGTGCTCTCGGGGAATACACGGGGTGGGGGATAGAAACTTTGACAGCGCAACTCTTCTTT. Translated, it gives CALGEYTGWGIETLTAQLFF.

Turning to this clone: TCRdb has a much larger clone's protein, which differs at residue 12 from the translation of this DNA, likely because of a read error; what is shown is the protein translated from the DNA. J is TRDJ1 and V is TRDV1; the D gene could be TRDD2 or TRDD3 (5 bases each). Because TCRdb records no J gene, it was assigned here through a match of the DNA to germline. This CDR3 is 21 amino acids long. Between the trimmed V and J ends, which lost 0 bases and 0 bases, there was a span of 26 bases. CDR1 TSWWSYY and CDR2 QGS come from the germline V gene. Here the CDR3 DNA reads TGTGCTCTTGGGGAACTGGGCCTCCTCCTTCTTATGGGGAGGTACACCGATAAACTCATCTTT. It yields the protein CALGELGLLLLMGRYTDKLIF.

Worth noting for this clone: One base separates it from a far larger clone, so it is likely a read error. At the DNA level, this CDR3 is encoded by other sequences in the same sample as well. The rearrangement uses TRDV3 and TRDJ2, with a possible D match to TRDD2 (7 bases). The CDR3 is made up of 22 amino acids. Trimming took off 3 bases at V and 5 bases at J, with 40 bases between the two ends. Germline loops: CDR1 TVYSNPD, CDR2 GDNSRS (reference sequence). The CDR3 is CALGPAFLLSLGGGCSTAQLFF. The CDR3 DNA reads TGTGCCTTAGGCCCAGCCTTCCTTCTTTCTCTAGGTGGGGGGTGCTCTACAGCACAACTCTTCTTT.

Comment on this clone: This likely traces to a read error, being one base from a far larger clone. The sample holds other DNA sequences that translate to the same CDR3. The chain joins TRDV1 to TRDJ1; 10 bases are a match to TRDD3. The J gene was missing in TCRdb and was found by matching the end of the DNA to germline. The CDR3 totals 23 residues. Per the germline V gene, CDR1 is TSWWSYY and CDR2 is QGS. Written as DNA, the CDR3 is TGCGCTCTTGGGGTTAGAGGCTTCCTACATTCGATACTGGGGGATTACGACACCGATAAACTCATCTTT. This gives the protein CALGVRGFLHSILGDYDTDKLIF.

This clone was counted a few times. The translation of this DNA and the TCRdb protein of a much larger clone differ at residue 5, probably owing to a read error; the protein shown here is translated from the DNA. V usage is TRDV2 and J usage is TRDJ3; 9 nucleotides match TRDD3. TCRdb supplies no J gene; here it was assigned by aligning the nucleotide sequence to germline. V dropped 3 bases and J dropped 0; count of bases not matched to a gene: 14. There are 21 residues in the CDR3. Germline assignment: CDR1 GEAIGNYY and CDR2 EKD. The CDR3 DNA follows: TGTGCCTGTGACGCCGTACTGGGGGACCAAAACTCCTCCTGGGACACCCGACAGATGTTTTTC. The encoded protein is CACDAVLGDQNSSWDTRQMFF.

This clone was observed at least ten times. The V gene is TRDV1, the J gene TRDJ2; 8 bases line up with TRDD3. The CDR3 covers 21 residues. V lost 6 bases and J lost 0; bases outside the gene matches: 21. Germline V gene lookup returns CDR1 TSWWSYY and CDR2 QGS. CDR3: CALGYRFLYTGGPALTAQLFF. For the CDR3, the DNA is TGTGCTCTTGGCTACCGATTCCTCTATACTGGGGGTCCTGCTTTGACAGCACAACTCTTCTTT.

Comments on this clone: A far bigger clonotype differs at one base, so this is likely a read error. This sample includes further DNA sequences coding for the same CDR3. V and J are TRDV1 and TRDJ2; 10 nucleotides align to TRDD3. The CDR3 consists of 21 residues. The germline V gene encodes CDR1 TSWWSYY and CDR2 QGS. CDR3 DNA sequence: TGTGCCCTTGGGGTTTCCTCGTACTGGGGGATCCAAACTTCTTTGACAGCACAACTCTTCTTT. This sequence encodes CALGVSSYWGIQTSLTAQLFF.